These T cell receptor beta chains were read from a single sample in a study of control samples from healthy donors and cancer patients. Clones were sequenced by immunoSEQ multiplex PCR, and TCRdb holds only the in-frame ones, with some missing. The table includes approximately 150,000 clones, nearly 90% detected once. The sequenced sample was PBMCs. The receptors were gathered from a man between 50 and 59 years old with head and neck cancer. CDR3s include the opening cysteine and the closing phenylalanine or tryptophan. The D gene is left open where the match is weak. Size tells how often a clone was seen (once, few, many) or the class of an expanded clone, and some rows leave it out.

TRBD2,TRBJ2-1,TRBV10-1,NA,TGCGCCAGCAGTGAAACTAGCGGGGAGTTGCCCAATGAGCAGTTCTTC,CASSETSGELPNEQFF
NA,TRBJ1-4,TRBV6-5,NA,TGTGCCAGCAGTTACGGCAGGGCTAATGAAAAACTGTTTTTT,CASSYGRANEKLFF
NA,TRBJ2-7,TRBV7-9,NA,TGTGCCAGCAGCTTAAGGGGCGAGCAGTACTTC,CASSLRGEQYF
NA,TRBJ1-5,TRBV7-6,NA,TGTGCCAGCAGCTTACAGTATAATCAGCCCCAGCATTTT,CASSLQYNQPQHF
TRBD2,TRBJ2-7,TRBV3-1/TRBV3-2,NA,TGTGCCAGCAGCCGTACTAGCGGACCCTCTTTAGCCGAGCAGTACTTC,CASSRTSGPSLAEQYF
TRBD1,TRBJ1-6,TRBV19,NA,TGTGCCAGTAGAGGCAGGGGGGTCGGTAATTCACCCCTCCACTTT,CASRGRGVGNSPLHF
NA,TRBJ1-1,TRBV7-2,NA,TGTGCCAGCAGCCGCGGGGGAGGGGCGAACACTGAAGCTTTCTTT,CASSRGGGANTEAFF
TRBD1,TRBJ1-2,TRBV19,NA,TGTGCCAGTAGTATTAGGACAGGAGGATACTATGGCTACACCTTC,CASSIRTGGYYGYTF
NA,TRBJ2-6,TRBV30,NA,TGTGCGCAAACCCGCGGGGGCGCCTCTGGGGCCAACGTCCTGACTTTC,CAQTRGGASGANVLTF
NA,TRBJ2-1,TRBV6-6,NA,TGTGCCAGCAGTTACTCGAGCTCCTACAATAAGCAGTTCTTC,CASSYSSSYNKQFF
TRBD2,TRBJ2-3,TRBV27,once,TGTGCCAGCAGTCCAGGGACTAGGAGCGGGAGAAGGGATACGCAGTATTTT,CASSPGTRSGRRDTQYF
NA,TRBJ1-1,TRBV2,NA,TGTGCCAGCAGTGAAGAAACTCCGAGGTTTGACACTGAAGCTTTCTTT,CASSEETPRFDTEAFF
NA,TRBJ1-2,TRBV2,NA,TGTGCCAGCAGTGATCAGTGGGCGGGGCCTGGCTACACCTTC,CASSDQWAGPGYTF
NA,TRBJ2-3,TRBV5-1,NA,TGCGCCAGCAGCTTGGGGCAGAACACAGATACGCAGTATTTT,CASSLGQNTDTQYF
NA,TRBJ1-5,TRBV2,NA,TGTGCCAGCAGTGAAGGTTCGGCTCAGCCCCAGCATTTT,CASSEGSAQPQHF
TRBD1,TRBJ1-2,TRBV2,NA,TGTGCCAGCAGTGAAAGGGCAGGGGGCGGTATCTTGTACGGCTACACCTTC,CASSERAGGGILYGYTF
NA,TRBJ2-7,TRBV27,NA,TGTGCCAGCAGTTTGCACAGGCTCTCCTACGAGCAGTACTTC,CASSLHRLSYEQYF
NA,TRBJ1-6,TRBV28,NA,TGTGCCAGCAGTCAGGGGTCATTCTATAATTCACCCCTCCACTTT,CASSQGSFYNSPLHF
TRBD1,TRBJ1-6,TRBV10-3,NA,TGTGCCATCAGTGATAGGGACAGGGGAAATTCACCCCTCCACTTT,CAISDRDRGNSPLHF
NA,TRBJ2-7,TRBV2,NA,TGTGCCAGCAGTGAAGCTGGGAGACAGTTCTCCGAGCAGTACTTC,CASSEAGRQFSEQYF
NA,TRBJ1-1,TRBV10-3,NA,TGTGCCATCAATCGGGGGACCTACTCTGATGAGGCTTTCTTT,CAINRGTYSDEAFF
TRBD1,TRBJ1-2,TRBV27,NA,TGTGCCAGCAGTTGGTCCGGGACAGACTATGGCTACACCTTC,CASSWSGTDYGYTF
NA,TRBJ2-1,TRBV18,NA,TGTGCCAGCTCCACTTCAACGGACAATGAGCAGTTCTTC,CASSTSTDNEQFF